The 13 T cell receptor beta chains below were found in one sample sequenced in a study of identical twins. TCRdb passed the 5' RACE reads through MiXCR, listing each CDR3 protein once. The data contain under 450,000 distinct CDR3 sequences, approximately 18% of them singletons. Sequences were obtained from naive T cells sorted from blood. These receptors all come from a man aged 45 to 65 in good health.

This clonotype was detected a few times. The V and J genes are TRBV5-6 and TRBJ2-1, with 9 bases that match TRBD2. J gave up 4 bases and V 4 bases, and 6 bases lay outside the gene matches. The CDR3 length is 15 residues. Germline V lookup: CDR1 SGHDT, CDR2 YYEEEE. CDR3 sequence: CASSKLAGLYNEQFF. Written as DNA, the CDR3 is TGTGCCAGCAGCAAACTAGCGGGTCTTTACAATGAGCAGTTCTTC.

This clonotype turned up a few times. CDR3 sequence reads: CASSEGLGRRSSSYEQYF. DNA for the CDR3: TGTGCCAGCAGTGAGGGTTTAGGACGGCGCTCAAGCTCCTACGAGCAGTACTTC. This rearrangement joins TRBV25-1 to TRBJ2-7; no reliable D call. Germline V CDR1 and CDR2: MGHDK, SYGVNS. The V end lost 3 bases, the J end lost 0 bases, and 21 bases lay between the germline ends. The CDR3 contains 18 residues.

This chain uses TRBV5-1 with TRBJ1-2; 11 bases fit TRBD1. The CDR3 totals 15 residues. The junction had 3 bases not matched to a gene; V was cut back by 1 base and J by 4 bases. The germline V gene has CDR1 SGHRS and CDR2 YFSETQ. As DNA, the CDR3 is TGCGCCAGCAGCTTGTCGGACAGGGGGCTCTATGGCTACACCTTC. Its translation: CASSLSDRGLYGYTF.

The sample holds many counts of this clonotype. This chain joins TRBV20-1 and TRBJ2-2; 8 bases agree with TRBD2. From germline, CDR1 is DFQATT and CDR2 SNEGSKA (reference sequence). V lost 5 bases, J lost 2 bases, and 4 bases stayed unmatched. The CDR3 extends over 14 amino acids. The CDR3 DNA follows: TGCAGTGCTTCCGGGGGGGCAAACACCGGGGAGCTGTTTTTT. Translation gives CSASGGANTGELFF.

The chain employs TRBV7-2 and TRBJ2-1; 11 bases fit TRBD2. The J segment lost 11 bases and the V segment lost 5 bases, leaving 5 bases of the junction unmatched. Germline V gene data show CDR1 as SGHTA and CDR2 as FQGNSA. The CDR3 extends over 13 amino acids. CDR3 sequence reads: CASSPGLADQQFF. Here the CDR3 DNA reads TGTGCCAGCAGCCCGGGACTAGCGGACCAGCAGTTCTTC.

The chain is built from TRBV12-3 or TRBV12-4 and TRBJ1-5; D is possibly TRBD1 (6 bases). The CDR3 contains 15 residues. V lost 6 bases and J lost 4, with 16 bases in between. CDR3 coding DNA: TGTGCCAGCAGCCTGGGGGGGGCCAGGAATCAGCCCCAGCATTTT. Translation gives CASSLGGARNQPQHF.

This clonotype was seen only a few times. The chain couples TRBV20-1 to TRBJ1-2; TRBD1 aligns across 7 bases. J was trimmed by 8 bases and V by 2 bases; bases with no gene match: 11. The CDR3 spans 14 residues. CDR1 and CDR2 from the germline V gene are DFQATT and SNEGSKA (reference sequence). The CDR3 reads CSARSRQGDLGYTF. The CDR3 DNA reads TGCAGTGCTAGATCAAGACAGGGAGACCTCGGCTACACCTTC.

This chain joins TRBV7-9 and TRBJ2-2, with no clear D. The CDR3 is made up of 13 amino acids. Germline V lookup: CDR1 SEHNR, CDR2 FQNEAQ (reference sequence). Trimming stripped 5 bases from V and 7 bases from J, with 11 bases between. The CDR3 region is CASSPNGFGELFF. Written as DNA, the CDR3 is TGTGCCAGCAGCCCCAACGGGTTCGGGGAGCTGTTTTTT. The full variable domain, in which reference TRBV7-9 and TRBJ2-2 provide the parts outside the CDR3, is DTGVSQNPRHKITKRGQNVTFRCDPISEHNRLYWYRQTLGQGPEFLTYFQNEAQLEKSRLLSDRFSAERPKGSFSTLEIQRTEQGDSAMYLCASSPNGFGELFFGEGSRLTVL.

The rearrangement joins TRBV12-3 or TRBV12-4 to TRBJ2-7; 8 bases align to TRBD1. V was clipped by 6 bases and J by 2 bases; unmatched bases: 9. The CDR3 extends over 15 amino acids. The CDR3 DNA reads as TGTGCCAGCAGGCCGACCGGGACAGGAGCCTACGAGCAGTACTTC. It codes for CASRPTGTGAYEQYF.

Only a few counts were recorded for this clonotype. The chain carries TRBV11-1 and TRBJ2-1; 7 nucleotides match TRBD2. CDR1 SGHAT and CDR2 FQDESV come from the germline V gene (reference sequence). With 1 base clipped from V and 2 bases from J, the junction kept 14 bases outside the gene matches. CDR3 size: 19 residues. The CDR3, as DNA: TGTGCCAGCAGCTTAGGGCCCTCGTCTAGCGGATTGGCCTACAATGAGCAGTTCTTC. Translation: CASSLGPSSSGLAYNEQFF.

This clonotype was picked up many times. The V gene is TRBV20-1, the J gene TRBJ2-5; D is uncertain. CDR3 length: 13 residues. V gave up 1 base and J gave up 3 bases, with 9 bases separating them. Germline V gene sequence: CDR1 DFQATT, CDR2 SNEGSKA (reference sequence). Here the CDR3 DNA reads TGCAGTGCTAGAGGAGGACCAGAAGAGACCCAGTACTTC. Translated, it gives CSARGGPEETQYF.

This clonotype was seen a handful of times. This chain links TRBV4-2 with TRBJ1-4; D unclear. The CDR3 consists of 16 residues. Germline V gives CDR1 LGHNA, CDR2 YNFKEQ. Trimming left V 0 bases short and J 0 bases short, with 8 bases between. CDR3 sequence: CASSQEWTTTNEKLFF. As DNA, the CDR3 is TGTGCCAGCAGCCAAGAGTGGACTACAACTAATGAAAAACTGTTTTTT.

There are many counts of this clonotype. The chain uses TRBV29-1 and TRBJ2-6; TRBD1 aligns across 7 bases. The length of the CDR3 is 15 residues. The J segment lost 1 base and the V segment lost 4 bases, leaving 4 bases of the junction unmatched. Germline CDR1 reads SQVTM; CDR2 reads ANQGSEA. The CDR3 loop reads CSVGTGESGANVLTF. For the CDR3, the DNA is TGCAGCGTTGGTACAGGGGAGTCTGGGGCCAACGTCCTGACTTTC. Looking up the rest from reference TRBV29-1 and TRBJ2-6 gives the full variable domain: SAVISQKPSRDICQRGTSLTIQCQVDSQVTMMFWYRQQPGQSLTLIATANQGSEATYESGFVIDKFPISRPNLTFSTLTVSNMSPEDSSIYLCSVGTGESGANVLTFGAGSRLTVL.